This TCR beta chain was identified in a study of blood T cell repertoires in COVID-19. The CDR3 is made up of 17 amino acids. J gave up 3 bases and V 1 base, and 6 bases lay outside the gene matches. Germline CDR1 reads GTSNPN; CDR2 reads SVGIG (reference sequence). Libraries were prepared by immunoSEQ multiplex PCR; TCRdb keeps only in-frame clonotypes and omits some of them. This table has under 50,000 clones, around 92% appearing once. Sequencing used peripheral blood. The J gene is TRBJ2-1, the V gene TRBV30, with 13 bases fitting TRBD2. This clonotype was obtained from a human donor in a cohort sampled during active COVID-19. CDR3 in amino acids: CAWSATSGGRLYNEQFF. CDR3 bases: TGTGCCTGGAGTGCGACTAGCGGGGGGCGACTCTACAATGAGCAGTTCTTC.